What follows are 5 T cell receptor beta chains derived from one specimen sequenced in a study of T cells in Graves' hyperthyroidism and ophthalmopathy. Amplified TCR beta CDR3 regions derived from RNA transcripts. HTBI primers were used for first-round RT-PCR of the TCR CDR3. A single record per CDR3 protein comes from TCRdb applying MiXCR to the multiplex PCR reads. The table lists around 360,000 distinct CDR3 sequences, roughly 15% of them singletons, with around 20% in the top ten. What was sequenced was blood. The receptors here all came from a woman in her sixties with Graves' ophthalmopathy.

The gene calls are TRBV2 and TRBJ2-2, with 13 bases that match TRBD2. Germline values: CDR1 SNHLY, CDR2 FYNNEI. The CDR3 spans 19 residues. V dropped 2 bases and J dropped 4; count of bases not matched to a gene: 10. Here the CDR3 DNA reads TGTGCCAGCAGTGAAACGGGGCTACTAGCGGGAGGGCGCACCGGGGAGCTGTTTTTT. It specifies CASSETGLLAGGRTGELFF.

This clonotype was counted at least ten times. This rearrangement joins TRBV5-1 to TRBJ2-3; 8 bases map to TRBD2. Germline CDR1 is SGHRS and CDR2 is YFSETQ. This CDR3 contains 16 residues. V gave up 4 bases and J gave up 4 bases; unmatched junction bases: 11. CDR3 sequence: CASSGEAGGGADTQYF. The CDR3 DNA reads TGCGCCAGCAGCGGGGAGGCGGGAGGAGGAGCAGATACGCAGTATTTT.

This clonotype has a count of ten or more. The chain recombines TRBV11-1 with TRBJ2-2; 12 bases agree with TRBD2. This CDR3 is 17 amino acids long. V trimming: 4 bases; J trimming: 7 bases; junction bases outside the gene matches: 10. Germline values: CDR1 SGHAT, CDR2 FQDESV (reference sequence). The CDR3 nucleotides read TGTGCCAGCAGCTCGCCCACTAGCGGGAGGACGGTCGGGGAGCTGTTTTTT. This encodes CASSSPTSGRTVGELFF.

This clonotype was found many times. The V call is TRBV24-1, the J call TRBJ2-1; D may match TRBD1 or TRBD2 (7 bases each). V lost 3 bases and J 7 bases, leaving 15 bases between the germline ends. The V gene's germline CDR1 is KGHDR and CDR2 SFDVKD. There are 15 residues in the CDR3. The chain's CDR3 is CATSDQGGPTNEQFF. CDR3 coding DNA: TGTGCCACCAGTGATCAGGGGGGGCCGACGAATGAGCAGTTCTTC.

This clonotype came up many times. This chain links TRBV6-1 with TRBJ1-1; D gene uncertain. CDR1 and CDR2 (germline): MNHNS, SASEGT. This CDR3 region has 13 residues. The V gene lost 5 bases and the J gene lost 6 bases, with 13 bases spanning the gap. CDR3 in amino acids: CASSTKPGSEAFF. The CDR3 DNA is TGTGCCAGCAGTACGAAACCGGGTTCTGAAGCTTTCTTT.